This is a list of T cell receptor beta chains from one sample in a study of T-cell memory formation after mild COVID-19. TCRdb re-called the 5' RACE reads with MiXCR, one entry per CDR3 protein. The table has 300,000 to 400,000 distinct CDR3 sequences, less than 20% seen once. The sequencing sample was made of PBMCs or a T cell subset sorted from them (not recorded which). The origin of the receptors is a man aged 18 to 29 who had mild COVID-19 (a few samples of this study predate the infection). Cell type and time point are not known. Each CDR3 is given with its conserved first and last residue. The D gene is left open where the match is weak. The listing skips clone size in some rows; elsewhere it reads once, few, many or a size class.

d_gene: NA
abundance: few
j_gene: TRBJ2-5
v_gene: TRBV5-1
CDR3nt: TGCGCCAGCAGCGCGGGCCGGATGGATGAGACCCAGTACTTC
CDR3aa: CASSAGRMDETQYF

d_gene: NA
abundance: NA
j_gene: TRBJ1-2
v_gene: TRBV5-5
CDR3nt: TGTGCCAGCAGCTTGACGTCAGGGGCGAACTATGGCTACACCTTC
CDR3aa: CASSLTSGANYGYTF

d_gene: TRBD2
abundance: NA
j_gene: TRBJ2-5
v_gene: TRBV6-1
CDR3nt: TGTGCCAGCAGTGAACCAGCGGGGGCCGGGGAGACCCAGTACTTC
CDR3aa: CASSEPAGAGETQYF

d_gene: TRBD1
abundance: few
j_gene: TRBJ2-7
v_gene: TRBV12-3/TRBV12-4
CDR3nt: TGTGCCAGCAGTTCTTGGACAGGGGTTGACTACGAGCAGTACTTC
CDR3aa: CASSSWTGVDYEQYF

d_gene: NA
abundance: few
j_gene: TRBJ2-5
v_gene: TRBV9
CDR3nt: TGTGCCAGCAGCGTAGACAGGGCTGAGACCCAGTACTTC
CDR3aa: CASSVDRAETQYF

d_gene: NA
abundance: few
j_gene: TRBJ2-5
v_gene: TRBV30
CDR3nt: TGTGCCTGTGCACGGGGTCCCGGGGAGGAGACCCAGTACTTC
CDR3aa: CACARGPGEETQYF

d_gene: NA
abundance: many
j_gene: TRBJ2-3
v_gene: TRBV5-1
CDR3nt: TGCGCCAGCAGCCTGGGGACGCGGGCAGATACGCAGTATTTT
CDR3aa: CASSLGTRADTQYF

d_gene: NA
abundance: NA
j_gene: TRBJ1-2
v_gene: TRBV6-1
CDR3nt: TGTGCCAGCAGTGAAGTACCAGGGGATGGCGGCTACACCTTC
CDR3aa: CASSEVPGDGGYTF

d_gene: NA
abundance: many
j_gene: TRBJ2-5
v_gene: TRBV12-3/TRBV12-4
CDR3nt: TGTGCCAGCAGTTACAGGGCCATGGAGACCCAGTACTTC
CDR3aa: CASSYRAMETQYF

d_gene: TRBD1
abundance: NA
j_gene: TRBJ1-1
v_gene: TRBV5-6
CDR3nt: TGTGCCCGCCGAGGGACAGGGAGGTGGAACACTGAAGCTTTCTTT
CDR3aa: CARRGTGRWNTEAFF

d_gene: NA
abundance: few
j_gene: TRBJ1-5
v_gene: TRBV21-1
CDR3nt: TGTGCCAGCAGCAAAGATTTGGGTTGCAATCAGCCCCAGCATTTT
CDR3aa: CASSKDLGCNQPQHF

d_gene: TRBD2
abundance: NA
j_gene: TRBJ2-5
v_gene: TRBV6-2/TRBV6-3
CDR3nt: TGTGCCAGCAGAGCGGGACTAGCGGGGTTAGAGACCCAGTACTTC
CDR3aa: CASRAGLAGLETQYF

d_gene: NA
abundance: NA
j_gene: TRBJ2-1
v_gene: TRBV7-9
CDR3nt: TGTGCCAGCAGCTTACTAGGGAACAATGAGCAGTTCTTC
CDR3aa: CASSLLGNNEQFF

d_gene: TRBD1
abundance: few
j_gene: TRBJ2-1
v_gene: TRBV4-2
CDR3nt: TGTGCCAGCAGCGACCGGGACAGGGGCCCCCTCGAGCAGTTCTTC
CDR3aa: CASSDRDRGPLEQFF

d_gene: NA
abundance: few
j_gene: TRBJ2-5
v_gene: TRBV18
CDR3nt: TGTGCCAGCTCACCGGCGACAGGCCTCAGGGAGACCCAGTACTTC
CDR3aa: CASSPATGLRETQYF

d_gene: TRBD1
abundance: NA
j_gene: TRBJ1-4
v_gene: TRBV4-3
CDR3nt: TGCGCCAGCAGCCAGGTCCACAGGGGTTACGATGAAAAACTGTTTTTT
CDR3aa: CASSQVHRGYDEKLFF

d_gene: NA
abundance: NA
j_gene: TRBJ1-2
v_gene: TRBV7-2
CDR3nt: TGTGCCAGCAGCTTAGGTCCACGGTTCTATGGCTACACCTTC
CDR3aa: CASSLGPRFYGYTF

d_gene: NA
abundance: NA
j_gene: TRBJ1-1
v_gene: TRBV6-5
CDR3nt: TGTGCCAGCAGACTGGGGGGTGAAGCTTTCTTT
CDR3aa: CASRLGGEAFF

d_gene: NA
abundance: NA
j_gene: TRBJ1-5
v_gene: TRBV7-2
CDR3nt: TGTGCCAGCAGCCCCAACCGCAATCAGCCCCAGCATTTT
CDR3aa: CASSPNRNQPQHF

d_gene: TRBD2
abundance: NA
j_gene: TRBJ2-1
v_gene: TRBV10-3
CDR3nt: TGTGCCATCAGTGAGTCGAAAGGGACTACTCACTACAATGAGCAGTTCTTC
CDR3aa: CAISESKGTTHYNEQFF

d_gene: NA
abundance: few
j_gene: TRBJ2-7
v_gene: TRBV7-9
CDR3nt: TGTGCCAGCGCCATGGACGGGACACCGGACGAGCAGTACTTC
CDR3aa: CASAMDGTPDEQYF

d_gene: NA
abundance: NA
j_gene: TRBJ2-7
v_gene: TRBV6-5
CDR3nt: TGTGCCAGCAGTTACTCGTTTCCGGGTGAGCAGTACTTC
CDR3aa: CASSYSFPGEQYF

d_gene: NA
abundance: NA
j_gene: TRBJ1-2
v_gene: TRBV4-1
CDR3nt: TGCGCCAGCAGCCAAGTCCCGGGATTGAGCGACTATGGCTACACCTTC
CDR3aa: CASSQVPGLSDYGYTF

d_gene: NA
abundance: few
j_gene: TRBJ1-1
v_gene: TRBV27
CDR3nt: TGTGCCAGCAAGTACGGGACGGCGAACACTGAAGCTTTCTTT
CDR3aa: CASKYGTANTEAFF

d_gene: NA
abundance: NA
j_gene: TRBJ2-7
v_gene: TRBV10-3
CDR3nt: TGTGCCATCAGTGCGACGGGATCCGCCTACGAGCAGTACTTC
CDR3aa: CAISATGSAYEQYF

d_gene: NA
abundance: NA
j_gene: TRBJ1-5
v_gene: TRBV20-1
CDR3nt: TGCAGTGCTAGTATACAGGGAAATAGCAATCAGCCCCAGCATTTT
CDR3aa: CSASIQGNSNQPQHF

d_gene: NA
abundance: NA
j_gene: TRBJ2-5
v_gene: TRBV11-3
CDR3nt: TGTGCCAGTCCTTCCGGTTCACGGACCCAGTACTTC
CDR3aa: CASPSGSRTQYF

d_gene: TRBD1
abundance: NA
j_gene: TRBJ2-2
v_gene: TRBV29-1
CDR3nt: TGCAGCGTAAACAAGAACAGGGGGAACACCGGGGAGCTGTTTTTT
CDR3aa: CSVNKNRGNTGELFF

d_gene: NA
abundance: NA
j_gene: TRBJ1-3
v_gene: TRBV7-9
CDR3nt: TGTGCCAGCAGCTTAGGGCACGGAAACACCATATATTTT
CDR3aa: CASSLGHGNTIYF

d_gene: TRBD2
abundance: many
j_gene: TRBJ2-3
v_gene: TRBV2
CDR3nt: TGTGCCAGCAGCGGTAGCGGGCAGAGCACAGATACGCAGTATTTT
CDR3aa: CASSGSGQSTDTQYF

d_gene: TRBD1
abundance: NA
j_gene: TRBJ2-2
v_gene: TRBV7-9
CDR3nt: TGTGCCAGCAGCGGCAGGGGGTTGGCCGGGGAGCTGTTTTTT
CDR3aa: CASSGRGLAGELFF